The T cell receptor (beta chain) under discussion was sequenced for a study of T cells in Graves' hyperthyroidism and ophthalmopathy. The diagnoses drew upon clinical symptoms, serum thyroxine and TRAb, thyroid ultrasound and orbital computed tomography. The CDR3 regions of TCR beta were amplified from RNA transcripts. The study used the HTBI primer set for a first-round RT-PCR of the TCR CDR3. From the multiplex PCR reads, TCRdb called clonotypes with MiXCR, one entry per CDR3 protein. The data contain about 360,000 distinct CDR3 sequences, around 13% of them singletons. Ten or more counts support this clonotype. CDR1 SGHTA and CDR2 FQGNSA come from the germline V gene. V dropped 5 bases and J dropped 9 bases, with 35 bases sitting between them. The CDR3 has 19 residues.

The rearrangement uses TRBV7-2 and TRBJ2-7, with D perhaps being TRBD1 or TRBD2 (5 bases each). The sample comprised blood. The receptor's source is a woman between 18 and 29 years old with Graves' hyperthyroidism. The CDR3 region has the DNA TGTGCCAGCAGCCCCGAGGGACGTCTTTCGACCCTTATTCAGCAGGTGCAGTACTTC. The encoded protein is CASSPEGRLSTLIQQVQYF.